This is a list of T cell receptor beta chains from one sample in a study of T cells in Graves' hyperthyroidism and ophthalmopathy. TCRdb reanalysed the multiplex PCR reads using MiXCR and keeps one entry per CDR3 protein. Of a few hundred thousand distinct CDR3 sequences in the sample, roughly 13% were seen once. The sequenced material came from blood. These receptors came from a woman younger than 45 with Graves' hyperthyroidism that later progressed to Graves' ophthalmopathy. CDR3s include the opening cysteine and the closing phenylalanine or tryptophan. The order of the fields is J gene, V gene, clone size, CDR3 protein. Expanded clones get a size class; other rows say once, few or many, or leave the size out.

j_call: TRBJ1-2; v_call: TRBV6-2/TRBV6-3; clone_size: many; cdr3_aa: CASRDRPINYGYTF
j_call: TRBJ2-3; v_call: TRBV5-8; clone_size: -; cdr3_aa: CASSTPSASSTDTQYF
j_call: TRBJ1-4; v_call: TRBV27; clone_size: many; cdr3_aa: CASSLSDLSGGRVEKLFF
j_call: TRBJ1-2; v_call: TRBV28; clone_size: -; cdr3_aa: CASSFRDRDSGYTF
j_call: TRBJ1-2; v_call: TRBV28; clone_size: many; cdr3_aa: CASSSGPEGYTF
j_call: TRBJ2-2; v_call: TRBV24-1; clone_size: many; cdr3_aa: CATQQLAGVSGELFF
j_call: TRBJ2-7; v_call: TRBV20-1; clone_size: few; cdr3_aa: CSARKTGGYEQYF
j_call: TRBJ2-6; v_call: TRBV19; clone_size: few; cdr3_aa: CASRSSGTYLSGANVLTF
j_call: TRBJ2-3; v_call: TRBV9; clone_size: -; cdr3_aa: CASSVDPLGIPETQYF
j_call: TRBJ1-4; v_call: TRBV19; clone_size: -; cdr3_aa: CASRPDGAGKEKLFF
j_call: TRBJ1-3; v_call: TRBV12-3/TRBV12-4; clone_size: many; cdr3_aa: CASSFGLQVLSGNTIYF
j_call: TRBJ1-2; v_call: TRBV19; clone_size: many; cdr3_aa: CASSREDGLAYGYTF
j_call: TRBJ2-1; v_call: TRBV6-2/TRBV6-3; clone_size: few; cdr3_aa: CASSDAGTSVYNEQFF
j_call: TRBJ2-3; v_call: TRBV10-2; clone_size: -; cdr3_aa: CASSVTAGVGTDTQYF
j_call: TRBJ1-2; v_call: TRBV20-1; clone_size: -; cdr3_aa: CSATGTENYGYTF
j_call: TRBJ1-2; v_call: TRBV7-2; clone_size: many; cdr3_aa: CASSYRDYGYTF
j_call: TRBJ1-1; v_call: TRBV20-1; clone_size: many; cdr3_aa: CSARDWQGGRNTEAFF
j_call: TRBJ1-6; v_call: TRBV11-2; clone_size: many; cdr3_aa: CASSLDQRNSPLHF
j_call: TRBJ1-1; v_call: TRBV12-5; clone_size: many; cdr3_aa: CASALQGSTEAFF
j_call: TRBJ1-5; v_call: TRBV3-1; clone_size: -; cdr3_aa: CASSQDTTDNQPQHF
j_call: TRBJ1-2; v_call: TRBV12-3/TRBV12-4; clone_size: many; cdr3_aa: CASSLSGSARVGGYTF
j_call: TRBJ2-1; v_call: TRBV4-1; clone_size: -; cdr3_aa: CASSQAPGAGQFF
j_call: TRBJ2-4; v_call: TRBV15; clone_size: -; cdr3_aa: CATTSRDRANIQYF
j_call: TRBJ2-7; v_call: TRBV27; clone_size: -; cdr3_aa: CASSLPGAGGPYEQYF
j_call: TRBJ1-5; v_call: TRBV28; clone_size: -; cdr3_aa: CASSSTGVVSNQPQHF
j_call: TRBJ1-1; v_call: TRBV7-9; clone_size: -; cdr3_aa: CASRPTIRRGNTEAFF
j_call: TRBJ2-3; v_call: TRBV25-1; clone_size: many; cdr3_aa: CASSDHKWRLSRGDTQYF
j_call: TRBJ1-1; v_call: TRBV6-1; clone_size: many; cdr3_aa: CASRLAGVTEAFF
j_call: TRBJ2-3; v_call: TRBV30; clone_size: many; cdr3_aa: CAWSRGGAIPDTQYF
j_call: TRBJ2-1; v_call: TRBV12-3/TRBV12-4; clone_size: many; cdr3_aa: CASSLTGDFYNEQFF
j_call: TRBJ1-3; v_call: TRBV20-1; clone_size: few; cdr3_aa: CSAQGSSQRTNTIYF
j_call: TRBJ2-2; v_call: TRBV6-2/TRBV6-3; clone_size: few; cdr3_aa: CASSSRPGSGKGTGELFF
j_call: TRBJ2-4; v_call: TRBV12-3/TRBV12-4; clone_size: -; cdr3_aa: CASSPGNIQYF